This entry features one TCR beta chain sequence. Its matching antigen is unknown. PCR involved 60 Vbeta and 13 Jbeta primers. Assay: immunoSEQ multiplex PCR; the TCRdb copy retains only in-frame clones and omits some. Its table records approximately 190,000 clones. This entry is derived from a study of cytomegalovirus exposure and HLA in healthy donors. Whole-study context: Earlier, fewer than 140 million unique TCR beta sequences were recovered from around 180 million T cells by an analysis. In terms of ancestry, the Caucasian-associated cluster contained around 79% of the approximately 400 genotyped donors. Findings and caveats of the study: Within an earlier analysis, most TCR beta V segments proved productive either about 87% or about 30% of the time. In a later analysis, at a false discovery rate of 0.05, 17,000 or so TCR beta sequences matched HLA alleles.

The V gene's germline CDR1 is SGHDT and CDR2 YYEEEE. Between the trimmed V and J ends, which lost 0 bases and 6 bases, there was a span of 11 bases. The length of the CDR3 is 14 residues. Sequenced material: PBMCs. This chain uses TRBV5-6 with TRBJ2-3, with unresolved D. The receptor was isolated from a man aged 25 to 40 in good health and CMV-seronegative. CDR3 in amino acids: CASSLAGASDTQYF. DNA for the CDR3: TGTGCCAGCAGCTTGGCAGGCGCTTCTGATACGCAGTATTTT.